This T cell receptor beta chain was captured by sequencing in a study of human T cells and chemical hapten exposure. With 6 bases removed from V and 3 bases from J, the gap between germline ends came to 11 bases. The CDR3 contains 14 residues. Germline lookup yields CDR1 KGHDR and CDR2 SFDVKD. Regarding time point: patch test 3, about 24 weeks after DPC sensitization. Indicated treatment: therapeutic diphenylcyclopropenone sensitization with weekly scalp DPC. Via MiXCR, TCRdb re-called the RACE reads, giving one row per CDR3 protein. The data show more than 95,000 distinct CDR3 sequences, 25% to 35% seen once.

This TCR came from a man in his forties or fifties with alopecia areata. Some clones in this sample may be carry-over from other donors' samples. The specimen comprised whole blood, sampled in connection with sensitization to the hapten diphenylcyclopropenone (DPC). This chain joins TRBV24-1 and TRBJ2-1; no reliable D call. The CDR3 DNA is TGTGCCACCAGTCAGGCTCCCATCTACAATGAGCAGTTCTTC. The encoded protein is CATSQAPIYNEQFF.